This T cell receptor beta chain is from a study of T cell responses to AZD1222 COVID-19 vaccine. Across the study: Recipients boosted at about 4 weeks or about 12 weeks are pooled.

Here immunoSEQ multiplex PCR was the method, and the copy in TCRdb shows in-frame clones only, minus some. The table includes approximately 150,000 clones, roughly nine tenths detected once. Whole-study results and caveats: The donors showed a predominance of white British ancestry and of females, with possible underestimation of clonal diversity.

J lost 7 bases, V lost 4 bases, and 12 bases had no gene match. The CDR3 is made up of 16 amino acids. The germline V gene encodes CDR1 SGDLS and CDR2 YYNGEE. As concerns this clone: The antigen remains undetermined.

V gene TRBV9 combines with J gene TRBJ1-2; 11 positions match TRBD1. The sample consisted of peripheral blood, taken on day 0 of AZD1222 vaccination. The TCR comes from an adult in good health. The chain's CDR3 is CASSLIGQGALLGYTF. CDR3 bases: TGTGCCAGCAGCTTAATAGGACAGGGGGCGCTTCTTGGCTACACCTTC. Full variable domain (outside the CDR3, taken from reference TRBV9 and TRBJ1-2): DSGVTQTPKHLITATGQRVTLRCSPRSGDLSVYWYQQSLDQGLQFLIQYYNGEERAKGNILERFSAQQFPDLHSELNLSSLELGDSALYFCASSLIGQGALLGYTFGSGTRLTVV.